A single sample gave rise to the 20 T cell receptor beta chains below, sequenced in a study of neurological immune-mediated disorders. TCRdb analysed the 5' RACE reads with MiXCR anew, one entry per CDR3 protein. Altogether tens of thousands of distinct CDR3 sequences are present, roughly 4% being singletons, with the ten largest covering about 6%. Material: PBMCs. These receptors were obtained from a woman aged 60-75 years with multiple sclerosis.

This clonotype was counted ten times or more. This rearrangement joins TRBV4-1 to TRBJ2-3; perhaps TRBD2 as D (7 bases). The length of the CDR3 is 17 residues. Germline V gene sequence: CDR1 MGHRA, CDR2 YSYEKL. V lost 4 bases and J lost 3, with 20 bases in between. CDR3 in DNA: TGCGCCAGCAGCCGGGCCCCCGTGGGGGGGCGGACAGATACGCAGTATTTT. It translates to CASSRAPVGGRTDTQYF.

Ten or more counts support this clonotype. The genes are TRBV20-1 and TRBJ1-4; D is unresolved. Germline values: CDR1 DFQATT, CDR2 SNEGSKA (reference sequence). V was pared by 6 bases and J by 8 bases, with 10 bases between. There are 11 residues in the CDR3. CDR3: CSAPFGEKLFF. DNA for the CDR3: TGCAGTGCCCCCTTCGGGGAAAAACTGTTTTTT.

This clonotype was seen many times. The V and J genes are TRBV7-9 and TRBJ1-4; no clear D gene. The CDR3 extends over 14 amino acids. V lost 5 bases to trimming and J lost 7 bases, with 14 bases between them. Germline CDR1 reads SEHNR; CDR2 reads FQNEAQ (reference sequence). The CDR3 coding sequence is TGTGCCAGCAGCCTAGACGGATGGGGTGAAAAACTGTTTTTT. It encodes CASSLDGWGEKLFF.

The chain has TRBV7-9 and TRBJ1-6; D is ambiguous. Trimming took 4 bases from V and 9 from J, leaving 16 bases between them. Germline V gives CDR1 SEHNR, CDR2 FQNEAQ (reference sequence). This CDR3 is 15 amino acids long. The CDR3 region is CASSSAPGSASPLHF. CDR3 in DNA: TGTGCCAGCAGCTCGGCCCCCGGGTCGGCTTCACCCCTCCACTTT.

This clonotype was found a few times. Here the CDR3 reads CASSLGLAGGGDTQYF. Here the CDR3 DNA reads TGTGCCAGCAGCTTAGGCCTAGCGGGAGGGGGAGATACGCAGTATTTT. J is TRBJ2-3 and V is TRBV7-2; 12 bases match TRBD2. The germline V gene encodes CDR1 SGHTA and CDR2 FQGNSA. V lost 1 base, J lost 5 bases, and 4 bases stayed unmatched. The CDR3 has 16 residues.

This clonotype was seen repeatedly, ten times or more. V is TRBV20-1 and J is TRBJ1-5; 9 positions agree with TRBD1. J gave up 4 bases and V 6 bases, and 7 bases lay outside the gene matches. Per germline, CDR1 DFQATT and CDR2 SNEGSKA (reference sequence). The CDR3 runs 14 residues. CDR3 nucleotides: TGCAGTGCAGAAACAGGGGGCTGGAATCAGCCCCAGCATTTT. Translated: CSAETGGWNQPQHF.

A note on this clonotype: Lacking the conserved final phenylalanine or tryptophan, this CDR3 likely reflects a read error. The DNA is left out, because the CDR3 cannot be placed on it with certainty; the CDR3 is given as TCRdb lists it. The chain has TRBV29-1 and TRBJ2-1; the D call TRBD1 from the table was never checked on the DNA. The germline CDR1 and CDR2 sequences are SQVTM and ANQGSEA. The length of the CDR3 is 11 amino acids, counting both ends. The CDR3 protein is CSVEHAGQALG.

By frequency in the sample, this clonotype is medium-sized (0.01 to 0.1%). The chain is built from TRBV5-6 and TRBJ2-1, with D perhaps TRBD1 or TRBD2 (5 bases each). The germline V gene encodes CDR1 SGHDT and CDR2 YYEEEE. Trimming stripped 0 bases from V and 6 bases from J, with 13 bases between. There are 15 residues in the CDR3. This CDR3 is CASSLELAGTNEQFF. The CDR3 region has the DNA TGTGCCAGCAGCTTGGAGCTAGCTGGGACCAATGAGCAGTTCTTC. Full variable domain (remainder filled in from reference TRBV5-6 and TRBJ2-1): DAGVTQSPTHLIKTRGQQVTLRCSPKSGHDTVSWYQQALGQGPQFIFQYYEEEERQRGNFPDRFSGHQFPNYSSELNVNALLLGDSALYLCASSLELAGTNEQFFGPGTRLTVL.

This clonotype was counted ten times or more. The V call is TRBV10-1, the J call TRBJ1-1; TRBD1 is a possible D gene (5 bases). The CDR3 contains 14 residues. In germline, CDR1 is WNHNN, CDR2 SYGVQD (reference sequence). The V end lost 0 bases, the J end lost 1 base, and 6 bases lay between the germline ends. DNA for the CDR3: TGCGCCAGCAGTGAGTCAGGGACGAACACTGAAGCTTTCTTT. This sequence encodes CASSESGTNTEAFF.

The chain carries TRBV5-1 and TRBJ1-1; D may be TRBD1 (6 bases). V was trimmed by 7 bases and J by 2 bases, leaving 12 bases between them. This CDR3 spans 13 amino acids. The germline CDR1 and CDR2 sequences are SGHRS and YFSETQ. CDR3 sequence reads: CASLTGPNTEAFF. In DNA form, the CDR3 reads TGCGCCAGCCTGACAGGCCCCAACACTGAAGCTTTCTTT.

This clonotype was picked up many times. The chain joins TRBV28 to TRBJ2-7; D call uncertain. Trimming took off 6 bases at V and 6 bases at J, with 18 bases between the two ends. Looked up from germline, CDR1 is MDHEN and CDR2 is SYDVKM. CDR3 size: 14 residues. The CDR3 here is CASSHNGRPPEQYF. DNA for the CDR3: TGTGCCAGCAGCCACAACGGTCGGCCCCCCGAGCAGTACTTC.

This clonotype was counted between two and nine times. The chain has TRBV5-6 and TRBJ2-7, with TRBD1 identical over 7 bases. J was trimmed by 4 bases and V by 0 bases; bases with no gene match: 4. Germline CDR1 is SGHDT and CDR2 is YYEEEE. This CDR3 has 14 residues. CDR3 bases: TGTGCCAGCAGCTTGGGCCACAGGGGTTACGAGCAGTACTTC. This codes for CASSLGHRGYEQYF. Looking up the rest from reference TRBV5-6 and TRBJ2-7 gives the full variable domain: DAGVTQSPTHLIKTRGQQVTLRCSPKSGHDTVSWYQQALGQGPQFIFQYYEEEERQRGNFPDRFSGHQFPNYSSELNVNALLLGDSALYLCASSLGHRGYEQYFGPGTRLTVT.

This clonotype has ten or more counts. The rearrangement links TRBV29-1 to TRBJ1-6; 10 nucleotides agree with TRBD1. The CDR3 extends over 14 amino acids. J was trimmed by 10 bases and V by 8 bases; bases with no gene match: 11. CDR1 and CDR2 (germline): SQVTM, ANQGSEA. The CDR3 sequence is CSPQPGQGTSPLHF. CDR3 sequence (DNA): TGCAGCCCACAACCGGGACAGGGGACATCACCCCTCCACTTT.

This clonotype has only a few counts. The chain employs TRBV29-1 and TRBJ1-4; 7 nucleotides agree with TRBD1. V shed 2 bases, J shed 5 bases, and the junction held 2 bases outside the gene matches. The CDR3 totals 13 residues. The germline gives CDR1 SQVTM, CDR2 ANQGSEA. This CDR3 is CSVEQGVNEKLFF. CDR3 nucleotides: TGCAGCGTTGAACAGGGGGTAAATGAAAAACTGTTTTTT.

This clonotype was seen repeatedly, ten times or more. This chain uses TRBV4-3 with TRBJ1-6, with D perhaps matching TRBD1 (5 bases). V lost 4 bases, J lost 7 bases, and 11 bases lay in between. The CDR3 contains 14 residues. CDR1 is LGHNA, CDR2 YSLEER, per germline. As DNA, the CDR3 is TGCGCCAGCAGCCCGGGGGGTTGGAATTCACCCCTCCACTTT. Translating it yields CASSPGGWNSPLHF.

The table lists this clonotype with many counts. This chain connects TRBV6-6 to TRBJ2-1; D might be TRBD1 (6 bases). Germline assignment: CDR1 MNHNY and CDR2 SVGAGI (reference sequence). V dropped 6 bases and J dropped 2 bases, with 14 bases sitting between them. CDR3 size: 15 residues. The CDR3 reads CASSRDTITYNEQFF. The CDR3 DNA sequence: TGTGCCAGCAGCCGGGACACCATAACCTACAATGAGCAGTTCTTC.

This clonotype was recorded at least ten times. J is TRBJ1-2 and V is TRBV6-5; D unclear. Germline CDR1 MNHEY, CDR2 SVGAGI. V was pared by 1 base and J by 6 bases, with 6 bases between. The CDR3 is 12 amino acids. The CDR3 sequence is CASSYYGHGYTF. CDR3 in DNA: TGTGCCAGCAGTTACTATGGGCATGGCTACACCTTC.

This clonotype was counted at least ten times. The rearrangement joins TRBV7-9 to TRBJ2-5; D ambiguous. Trimming removed 3 bases from V and 5 bases from J, with 4 bases in between. The CDR3 has 11 amino acids. Germline-derived CDR1 and CDR2 are SEHNR and FQNEAQ (reference sequence). CDR3 protein: CASSLAETQYF. Here the CDR3 DNA reads TGTGCCAGCAGCTTGGCGGAGACCCAGTACTTC.

This clonotype was recorded many times. This chain connects TRBV7-3 to TRBJ1-1; the D gene is possibly TRBD1 (5 bases). Trimming removed 0 bases from V and 4 bases from J, with 12 bases in between. The CDR3 covers 15 residues. Germline V gene lookup returns CDR1 SGHTA and CDR2 FQGTGA. CDR3 region: CASSLTTGARTEAFF. The CDR3 nucleotides read TGTGCCAGCAGCTTAACTACCGGGGCCCGCACTGAAGCTTTCTTT.

This clonotype was counted between two and nine times. The CDR3 region has the DNA TGTGCCAGCAGCTCCGGTCGGACAGGACTGGGCGGTGAGACCCAGTACTTC. Protein sequence: CASSSGRTGLGGETQYF. The chain recombines TRBV7-7 with TRBJ2-5, with TRBD1 matching 7 bases. CDR1 is SSHAT and CDR2 is FNYEAQ in the germline V gene (reference sequence). J gave up 5 bases and V 4 bases, and 16 bases lay outside the gene matches. The CDR3 spans 17 residues.